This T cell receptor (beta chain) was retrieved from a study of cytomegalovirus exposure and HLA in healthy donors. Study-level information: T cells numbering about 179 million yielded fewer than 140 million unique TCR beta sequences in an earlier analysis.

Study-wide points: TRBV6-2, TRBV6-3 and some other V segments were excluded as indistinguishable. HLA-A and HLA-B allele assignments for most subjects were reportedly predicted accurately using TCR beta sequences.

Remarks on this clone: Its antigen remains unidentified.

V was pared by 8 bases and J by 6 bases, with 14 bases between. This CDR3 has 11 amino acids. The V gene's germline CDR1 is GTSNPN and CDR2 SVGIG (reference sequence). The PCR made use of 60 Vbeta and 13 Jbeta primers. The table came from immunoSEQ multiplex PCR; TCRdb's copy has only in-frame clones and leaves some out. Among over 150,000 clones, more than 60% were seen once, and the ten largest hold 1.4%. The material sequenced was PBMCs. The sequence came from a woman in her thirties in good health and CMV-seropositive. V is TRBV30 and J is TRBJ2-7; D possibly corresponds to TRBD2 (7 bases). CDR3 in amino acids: CAREAGVEQYF. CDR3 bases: TGTGCCCGGGAGGCAGGGGTCGAGCAGTACTTC. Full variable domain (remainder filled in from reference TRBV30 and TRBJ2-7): SQTIHQWPATLVQPVGSPLSLECTVEGTSNPNLYWYRQAAGRGLQLLFYSVGIGQISSEVPQNLSASRPQDRQFILSSKKLLLSDSGFYLCAREAGVEQYFGPGTRLTVT.